Shown below are 15 T cell receptor beta chains from a single sample sequenced in a study of breast tumors, draining lymph nodes, adjacent tissues. TCRdb called the multiplex PCR reads again in MiXCR, with one record for every CDR3 protein. The sample consists of roughly 14,000 distinct CDR3 sequences, around 50% of them appearing once. The sequenced sample consisted of tumor-adjacent breast tissue. Receptor source: a female donor with breast cancer. Some clones in this sample may be carry-over from other donors' samples.

The chain combines TRBV25-1 with TRBJ1-6; possibly TRBD1 for D (5 bases). The length of the CDR3 is 15 residues. The germline gives CDR1 MGHDK, CDR2 SYGVNS. The V and J ends lost 6 bases and 8 bases respectively, with 17 bases between them. The CDR3 here is CASSEPQRDDSPLHF. The CDR3 DNA is TGTGCCAGCAGCGAACCCCAGCGGGACGATTCACCCCTCCACTTT.

Concerning this clonotype: One junction end disagrees with the germline gene, perhaps due to a read error. This chain joins TRBV10-3 and TRBJ2-3; TRBD2 agrees at 7 bases. The CDR3 extends over 16 amino acids. CDR1 is ENHRY and CDR2 is SYGVKD in the germline V gene. The CDR3 DNA is TGTGCCAGCAGTGAAGGGGCGGGAGTGTGGACAGATACGCAGTATTTT. It codes for CASSEGAGVWTDTQYF.

This clonotype was seen ten or more times. The gene calls are TRBV27 and TRBJ1-2; 9 bases are shared with TRBD1. V was pared by 4 bases and J by 1 base, with 7 bases of the junction left unmatched. Germline CDR1 MNHEY, CDR2 SMNVEV (reference sequence). The CDR3 contains 16 residues. In nucleotides, the CDR3 is TGTGCCAGCAGTTCATCGACAGGGGGGAATAACTATGGCTACACCTTC. Its protein is CASSSSTGGNNYGYTF.

This clonotype showed up just a few times. This sequence joins TRBV19 and TRBJ1-1, with D possibly being TRBD1 (5 bases). Germline V CDR1 and CDR2: LNHDA, SQIVND (reference sequence). The CDR3 sequence is 14 residues long. The V end lost 2 bases, the J end lost 1 base, and 8 bases lay between the germline ends. Here the CDR3 DNA reads TGTGCCAGTAGTATACAGGGAGGGAACACTGAAGCTTTCTTT. The encoded protein is CASSIQGGNTEAFF.

This clonotype has ten or more counts. This may arise from a read error, as a much more abundant clone is one base away. The chain has TRBV20-1 and TRBJ1-3; D is unclear. Germline assignment: CDR1 DFQATT and CDR2 SNEGSKA (reference sequence). The CDR3 contains 12 residues. The CDR3 DNA reads as TGCAGTGCTAGCGCGCAGGCTGGCACCACATATTTT. It is translated as CSASAQAGTTYF.

On this clonotype itself: Lacking the conserved final phenylalanine or tryptophan, this CDR3 likely reflects a read error. The J gene is TRBJ2-1, the V gene TRBV18; 11 bases map to TRBD2. Germline trimming cut 3 bases from V and 9 bases from J; bases unmatched to any gene: 4. Per the germline V gene, CDR1 is KGHSH and CDR2 is LQKENI. The CDR3 runs to 14 residues. Written as DNA, the CDR3 is TGTGCCAGCTCACCTAGCGGGGGGGCCTTTGAGCAGTTCCTC. Its translation is CASSPSGGAFEQFL.

The chain recombines TRBV20-1 with TRBJ1-2; 8 positions match TRBD1. V lost 6 bases to trimming and J lost 0 bases; unmatched junction nucleotides: 9. This CDR3 comprises 15 residues. Germline-derived CDR1 and CDR2 are DFQATT and SNEGSKA (reference sequence). For the CDR3, the DNA is TGCAGTGCCCCGGACAGGGAGGACGCTAACTATGGCTACACCTTC. Translated: CSAPDREDANYGYTF.

Many counts were recorded for this clonotype. The rearrangement uses TRBV5-5 and TRBJ1-2; D gene ambiguous. Germline V gene lookup returns CDR1 SGHKS and CDR2 YYEKEE (reference sequence). The CDR3 covers 12 residues. V was pared by 5 bases and J by 2 bases, with 7 bases between. The DNA for the CDR3 is TGTGCCAGCAGTACTGACAACTATGGCTACACCTTC. Its translation is CASSTDNYGYTF.

Many counts were recorded for this clonotype. The V gene is TRBV20-1, the J gene TRBJ1-1; D unresolved. Germline V gives CDR1 DFQATT, CDR2 SNEGSKA (reference sequence). Trimming removed 3 bases from V and 0 bases from J, with 8 bases in between. The CDR3 has 13 amino acids. CDR3 region: CSASASMNTEAFF. The CDR3 DNA reads TGCAGTGCTAGCGCCAGTATGAACACTGAAGCTTTCTTT.

This chain joins TRBV3-1 and TRBJ1-4, with a weak D call TRBD1 (6 bases). Germline values: CDR1 LGHDT, CDR2 YNNKEL (reference sequence). The CDR3 length is 20 residues. V shed 1 base and J shed 5 bases, with 26 bases lying between them. The CDR3 DNA reads TGTGCCAGCAGCCAAGCCTCCGGGGGGGCCGCCATGGGGGGGAATGAAAAACTGTTTTTT. It specifies CASSQASGGAAMGGNEKLFF.

The rearrangement links TRBV20-1 to TRBJ1-6; the match to TRBD1 covers 11 bases. Germline lookup yields CDR1 DFQATT and CDR2 SNEGSKA (reference sequence). The CDR3 is made up of 13 amino acids. V lost 5 bases and J lost 11; bases outside the gene matches: 5. CDR3 amino acids: CSAGTGGNPPLHF. CDR3 DNA: TGCAGTGCTGGGACAGGGGGAAATCCACCCCTCCACTTT.

This clonotype appeared many times. The rearrangement uses TRBV27 and TRBJ2-7, with D possibly being TRBD2 (5 bases). Germline CDR1 reads MNHEY; CDR2 reads SMNVEV (reference sequence). The CDR3 loop spans 14 amino acids. Trimming stripped 6 bases from V and 0 bases from J, with 12 bases between. The CDR3 nucleotides read TGTGCCAGCAGCAAAGCGGAGAGCTCCTACGAGCAGTACTTC. Its protein is CASSKAESSYEQYF.

Judged by abundance, this clonotype is medium-sized. A much larger clone is a single base away; this may be a read error. The V call is TRBV20-1, the J call TRBJ1-2; the match to TRBD1 covers 9 bases. Trimming took 6 bases from V and 4 from J; bases not matched to a gene: 12. The CDR3 has 15 residues. Looked up from germline, CDR1 is DFQATT and CDR2 is SNEGSKA (reference sequence). CDR3 amino acids: CSARDREDATYGYTF. The CDR3 bases are TGCAGTGCAAGGGACAGGGAGGACGCTACCTATGGCTACACCTTC.

This rearrangement joins TRBV6-5 to TRBJ2-3; TRBD1 matches at 10 bases. V gave up 2 bases and J gave up 4 bases; unmatched junction bases: 0. The germline V gene encodes CDR1 MNHEY and CDR2 SVGAGI. The length of the CDR3 is 14 residues. The CDR3 loop reads CASSYGQGADTQYF. The DNA of the CDR3 is TGTGCCAGCAGTTACGGACAGGGGGCAGATACGCAGTATTTT.

The CDR3: CASSQENRLAGSPHNEQFF. DNA of the CDR3: TGTGCCAGCAGCCAAGAGAATCGGCTAGCGGGTAGTCCCCACAATGAGCAGTTCTTC. J is TRBJ2-1 and V is TRBV4-2, with TRBD2 identical over 8 bases. The CDR3 has 19 residues. The J segment lost 5 bases and the V segment lost 0 bases, leaving 15 bases of the junction unmatched. From germline, CDR1 is LGHNA and CDR2 YNFKEQ.